This TCR beta chain came from a study of kidney transplant recipient with SARS-CoV-2 infection. Each CDR3 protein gets one entry after TCRdb re-called the reads with MiXCR. The data hold roughly 230,000 distinct CDR3 sequences, with under 30% observed a single time. CDR3 size: 16 residues. Germline CDR1 is MNHEY and CDR2 is SMNVEV (reference sequence). V lost 2 bases, J lost 7 bases, and 7 bases stayed unmatched. Sequences were derived from a blood sample, sampled at baseline and on roughly day 120 from a kidney transplant recipient. This chain uses TRBV27 with TRBJ1-6; 8 bases are a match to TRBD1. The clonotype comes from a male patient in his thirties who had COVID-19 and was a kidney transplant recipient. The T cells may partly be graft donor cells. Here the CDR3 reads CASSLLIGTGNSPLHF. CDR3 DNA: TGTGCCAGCAGTTTACTCATCGGGACAGGCAATTCACCCCTCCACTTT.